This T cell receptor beta chain came from a study of cytomegalovirus exposure and HLA in healthy donors. Study at large: In a later analysis, the approximately 110 validation repertoires were reported to have used the same platform as the roughly 600 first-cohort repertoires.

General study findings and limits: According to a subsequent analysis, TCR clusters identified in the first cohort showed a tendency to co-occur across the approximately 120 validation repertoires. The authors confirmed in vitro that three CMV-associated chains were specific for CMV antigens.

The CDR3 runs 15 residues. Germline CDR1 is MNHEY and CDR2 is SMNVEV (reference sequence). The ends lost 5 bases at V and 9 bases at J; junction bases unmatched: 13. This clone came up a few times. Its specificity is not known. The donors were in the approximately 120-subject validation cohort; that cohort was separate from the approximately 730-subject first cohort. Data came from immunoSEQ multiplex PCR; TCRdb stores just in-frame clones and leaves some out. The sample yields tens of thousands of clones, around nine tenths seen once. The rearrangement joins TRBV27 to TRBJ2-7, with 10 bases lining up with TRBD1. The receptor's source is a young woman in good health and CMV-seropositive. Specimen: PBMCs. CDR3 loop: CASSGGTGDSGRQYF. Written as DNA, the CDR3 is TGTGCCAGCAGTGGTGGGACAGGGGACTCGGGTCGGCAGTACTTC.